These 27 T cell receptor beta chains were all obtained from the same sample, sequenced in a study of control samples from healthy donors and cancer patients. Sequencing was performed with immunoSEQ multiplex PCR; in TCRdb, only in-frame clones are kept and a portion is missing. The sample has a few hundred thousand clones, 80% to 95% seen once; the top ten hold around 6.4%. Sequenced: PBMCs. The receptors here all came from a man in his forties with head and neck cancer.

This clone showed up just a few times. The rearrangement uses TRBV5-1 and TRBJ1-1; TRBD1 matches at 7 bases. The trim removed 2 bases at V and 4 bases at J, leaving 2 bases unmatched. Germline CDR1 reads SGHRS; CDR2 reads YFSETQ. This CDR3 has 13 residues. CDR3 protein: CASSFYRGTEAFF. In nucleotides, the CDR3 is TGCGCCAGCAGCTTTTACAGGGGCACTGAAGCTTTCTTT.

V and J are TRBV28 and TRBJ2-7; unclear D gene. CDR3 length: 13 amino acids. Germline V CDR1 and CDR2: MDHEN, SYDVKM. The ends were cut back, 10 bases at V and 4 bases at J, with 17 bases in the middle. The CDR3 sequence: CATETGSVYEQYF. The CDR3 DNA reads TGTGCCACTGAGACCGGGTCCGTTTACGAGCAGTACTTC.

V gene TRBV5-5 combines with J gene TRBJ2-5; TRBD1 might be the D (6 bases). Trimming took off 1 base at V and 3 bases at J, with 16 bases between the two ends. This CDR3 region has 16 residues. Germline values: CDR1 SGHKS, CDR2 YYEKEE (reference sequence). The CDR3 DNA reads TGTGCCAGCAGCTTGAGCCCAGGACAGTTAGAAGAGACCCAGTACTTC. It translates to CASSLSPGQLEETQYF.

The V and J genes are TRBV7-8 and TRBJ2-7, with 9 nucleotides matching TRBD2. CDR1 and CDR2 from the germline V gene are SGHVS and FQNEAQ. Trimming at V came to 5 bases and at J to 13 bases, leaving 15 bases not matched to a gene. There are 14 residues in the CDR3. CDR3 region: CASSVGAVAGAQYF. Here the CDR3 DNA reads TGTGCCAGCAGCGTGGGCGCCGTAGCGGGGGCCCAATACTTC. The full variable domain, in which reference TRBV7-8 and TRBJ2-7 provide the parts outside the CDR3, is GAGVSQSPRYKVAKRGQDVALRCDPISGHVSLFWYQQALGQGPEFLTYFQNEAQLDKSGLPSDRFFAERPEGSVSTLKIQRTQQEDSAVYLCASSVGAVAGAQYFGPGTRLTVT.

This clone was seen a handful of times. This chain joins TRBV27 and TRBJ2-7; TRBD1 is a possible D gene (5 bases). The CDR3 contains 13 residues. Deletions cut 0 bases from V and 2 bases from J, with 5 bases between. Germline CDR1 reads MNHEY; CDR2 reads SMNVEV (reference sequence). CDR3 amino acids: CASSLSGPYEQYF. The CDR3 coding sequence is TGTGCCAGCAGTTTATCGGGGCCCTACGAGCAGTACTTC.

The chain recombines TRBV6-5 with TRBJ2-3, with TRBD1 identical over 7 bases. This CDR3 spans 15 amino acids. The germline CDR1 and CDR2 sequences are MNHEY and SVGAGI. V lost 4 bases, J lost 3 bases, and 7 bases stayed unmatched. The CDR3 protein is CASSSPGQQTDTQYF. The CDR3 DNA is TGTGCCAGCAGTTCCCCGGGACAGCAGACAGATACGCAGTATTTT.

The sample holds one count of this clone. The chain's CDR3 is CASSVWGSGANVLTF. For the CDR3, the DNA is TGTGCCAGCAGCGTATGGGGGTCTGGGGCCAACGTCCTGACTTTC. The genes are TRBV9 and TRBJ2-6, with D perhaps TRBD1 or TRBD2 (5 bases each). The CDR3 totals 15 residues. The V gene's germline CDR1 is SGDLS and CDR2 YYNGEE. The V and J ends lost 1 base and 1 base respectively, with 6 bases between them.

The chain joins TRBV27 to TRBJ2-7; D is unresolved. The CDR3 spans 15 residues. Deletions cut 5 bases from V and 0 bases from J, with 14 bases between. CDR1 and CDR2 from the germline V gene are MNHEY and SMNVEV (reference sequence). The CDR3 protein is CASSPEVINSYEQYF. The CDR3 DNA reads TGTGCCAGCAGTCCCGAGGTTATTAACTCCTACGAGCAGTACTTC.

The chain joins TRBV9 to TRBJ2-1, with 9 positions matching TRBD2. V lost 4 bases, J lost 4 bases, and 6 bases stayed unmatched. Germline CDR1 and CDR2: SGDLS and YYNGEE. There are 15 residues in the CDR3. DNA for the CDR3: TGTGCCAGCAGCACGACTAGCGGAGTTTACAATGAGCAGTTCTTC. Protein sequence: CASSTTSGVYNEQFF.

The gene calls are TRBV5-6 and TRBJ2-7, with D unresolved. V lost 1 base, J lost 3 bases, and 5 bases lay in between. CDR1 is SGHDT and CDR2 is YYEEEE in the germline V gene. The CDR3 extends over 12 amino acids. The CDR3 loop reads CASSLQNYEQYF. CDR3 nucleotide sequence: TGTGCCAGCAGCTTGCAGAACTACGAGCAGTACTTC.

The rearrangement uses TRBV6-2 or TRBV6-3 and TRBJ2-5; 10 nucleotides align to TRBD2. V shed 5 bases and J 5 bases; nucleotides not matched to a gene: 11. Per germline, CDR1 MNHEY and CDR2 SVGEGT. There are 16 residues in the CDR3. CDR3 in DNA: TGTGCCAGCAGTCGTCGGACTAGCGGTGACCGGGAGACCCAGTACTTC. Translated: CASSRRTSGDRETQYF.

The chain is built from TRBV11-2 and TRBJ1-1; D perhaps matches TRBD1 (5 bases). Germline V lookup: CDR1 SGHAT, CDR2 FQNNGV. Trimming removed 0 bases at V and 3 bases at J, with 8 bases between. This CDR3 is built from 14 residues. The CDR3 coding sequence is TGTGCCAGCAGCTTAGATGGGGGTGACACTGAAGCTTTCTTT. Protein sequence: CASSLDGGDTEAFF. The whole variable domain, filled in from reference TRBV11-2 and TRBJ1-1, reads EAGVAQSPRYKIIEKRQSVAFWCNPISGHATLYWYQQILGQGPKLLIQFQNNGVVDDSQLPKDRFSAERLKGVDSTLKIQPAKLEDSAVYLCASSLDGGDTEAFFGQGTRLTVV.

Written as DNA, the CDR3 is TGCAGTGCTAGTGACAATAGGGACTTCTATGGCTACACCTTC. Amino acid sequence: CSASDNRDFYGYTF. V gene TRBV20-1 combines with J gene TRBJ1-2; a weak D match, TRBD1 (5 bases). This CDR3 region has 14 residues. V lost 3 bases, J lost 4 bases, and 15 bases lay in between. Germline CDR1 DFQATT, CDR2 SNEGSKA (reference sequence).

The chain has TRBV6-6 and TRBJ2-7; 9 positions agree with TRBD1. The germline gives CDR1 MNHNY, CDR2 SVGAGI (reference sequence). The J segment lost 2 bases and the V segment lost 1 base, leaving 3 bases of the junction unmatched. The CDR3 covers 15 residues. The chain's CDR3 is CASSYFGTGTYEQYF. CDR3 bases: TGTGCCAGCAGTTACTTTGGGACAGGGACCTACGAGCAGTACTTC.

This clone has a single count. The chain carries TRBV29-1 and TRBJ2-7, with 9 bases fitting TRBD1. The CDR3 loop spans 13 amino acids. V was pared by 6 bases and J by 2 bases, with 5 bases of the junction left unmatched. Looked up from germline, CDR1 is SQVTM and CDR2 is ANQGSEA. CDR3 sequence: CSVRDRATYEQYF. In DNA, the CDR3 is TGCAGCGTGAGGGACAGGGCTACCTACGAGCAGTACTTC.

CDR3 sequence reads: CASSQVSGGEAKNIQYF. DNA for the CDR3: TGCGCCAGCAGCCAAGTCTCGGGGGGGGAGGCCAAAAACATTCAGTACTTC. This rearrangement joins TRBV4-1 to TRBJ2-4; the match to TRBD2 covers 8 bases. The CDR3 is 17 amino acids. Per germline, CDR1 MGHRA and CDR2 YSYEKL. Trimming at V came to 1 base and at J to 1 base, leaving 6 bases not matched to a gene.

This clone was seen once. The V call is TRBV6-2 or TRBV6-3, the J call TRBJ2-1; D call uncertain. The germline V gene has CDR1 MNHEY and CDR2 SVGEGT. This CDR3 has 15 amino acids. V was clipped by 2 bases and J by 3 bases, with 11 bases between them. The DNA of the CDR3 is TGTGCCAGCAGTTACAATAATGCCCTCTACAATGAGCAGTTCTTC. Its translation: CASSYNNALYNEQFF.

The chain employs TRBV7-9 and TRBJ2-7; TRBD1 matches at 8 bases. The CDR3 loop spans 14 amino acids. Germline loops: CDR1 SEHNR, CDR2 FQNEAQ (reference sequence). Trimming took 7 bases from V and 2 from J; bases not matched to a gene: 7. The CDR3 DNA reads TGTGCCAGCACCCTAGGGACAGGTGCCTACGAGCAGTACTTC. Translated, it gives CASTLGTGAYEQYF.

The chain combines TRBV11-2 with TRBJ2-7; D not certain. CDR1 is SGHAT and CDR2 is FQNNGV in the germline V gene. CDR3 size: 16 residues. Trimming removed 5 bases from V and 0 bases from J, with 17 bases in between. The CDR3 bases are TGTGCCAGCAGCAAACTGGCCGGGCCCAGCTCCTACGAGCAGTACTTC. It translates to CASSKLAGPSSYEQYF.

In regard to this clone: The same CDR3 arises from other DNA sequences in this sample as well. This rearrangement joins TRBV7-2 to TRBJ1-4; no reliable D call. V was cut by 5 bases and J by 3 bases, with 10 bases left in between. The CDR3 is 14 residues long. Germline lookup yields CDR1 SGHTA and CDR2 FQGNSA. CDR3 bases: TGTGCCAGCAGCCTCGATAGGGCTAATGAAAAACTGTTTTTT. Protein: CASSLDRANEKLFF.

The chain carries TRBV19 and TRBJ1-2, with unresolved D. V lost 9 bases and J lost 1, with 9 bases in between. Germline V gene data show CDR1 as LNHDA and CDR2 as SQIVND (reference sequence). This CDR3 has 12 residues. The CDR3 DNA is TGTGCCAGCCGGAGCATTAACTATGGCTACACCTTC. Protein: CASRSINYGYTF.

The chain uses TRBV10-1 and TRBJ2-7, with D maybe TRBD1 (6 bases). Germline loops: CDR1 WNHNN, CDR2 SYGVQD (reference sequence). With 6 bases removed from V and 3 bases from J, the gap between germline ends came to 15 bases. The CDR3 extends over 14 amino acids. CDR3: CASRRSDSRYEQYF. The CDR3 DNA follows: TGCGCCAGCAGGAGGTCGGACAGCCGCTACGAGCAGTACTTC.

In nucleotides, the CDR3 is TGTGCCAGCAGCTTAGGATCGGGCAGCGGGTCACCCCTCCACTTT. Its protein product is CASSLGSGSGSPLHF. V gene TRBV13 combines with J gene TRBJ1-6; D is ambiguous. V shed 0 bases and J shed 10 bases, with 13 bases lying between them. This CDR3 has 15 residues. The V gene's germline CDR1 is PRHDT and CDR2 FYEKMQ (reference sequence).

V usage is TRBV5-1 and J usage is TRBJ1-2; maybe TRBD1 (5 bases). V was trimmed by 5 bases and J by 2 bases, leaving 10 bases between them. Germline assignment: CDR1 SGHRS and CDR2 YFSETQ. This CDR3 is 13 amino acids long. The CDR3 is CASSPGMNYGYTF. The CDR3 DNA sequence: TGCGCCAGCAGTCCAGGGATGAACTATGGCTACACCTTC.

The J gene is TRBJ2-5, the V gene TRBV20-1, with D unresolved. There are 11 residues in the CDR3. The ends were cut back, 0 bases at V and 5 bases at J, with 4 bases in the middle. In germline, CDR1 is DFQATT, CDR2 SNEGSKA (reference sequence). The DNA for the CDR3 is TGCAGTGCTAGAGATTTGGAGACCCAGTACTTC. It codes for CSARDLETQYF.

The chain couples TRBV4-3 to TRBJ2-1; the D gene is possibly TRBD2 (6 bases). Trimming took 2 bases from V and 7 from J, leaving 15 bases between them. This CDR3 spans 15 amino acids. CDR1 is LGHNA and CDR2 is YSLEER in the germline V gene. The CDR3 nucleotides are TGCGCCAGCAGCCAACAGGAGGGAGTATCTAATGAGCAGTTCTTC. Its protein product is CASSQQEGVSNEQFF.

This clone was counted a single time. This sequence joins TRBV29-1 and TRBJ2-1, with D unresolved. V gave up 4 bases and J gave up 8 bases, with 9 bases separating them. In germline, CDR1 is SQVTM, CDR2 ANQGSEA. This CDR3 is built from 11 residues. CDR3 region: CSVGSIDEQFF. The CDR3 nucleotides are TGCAGCGTTGGGTCTATCGATGAGCAGTTCTTC.